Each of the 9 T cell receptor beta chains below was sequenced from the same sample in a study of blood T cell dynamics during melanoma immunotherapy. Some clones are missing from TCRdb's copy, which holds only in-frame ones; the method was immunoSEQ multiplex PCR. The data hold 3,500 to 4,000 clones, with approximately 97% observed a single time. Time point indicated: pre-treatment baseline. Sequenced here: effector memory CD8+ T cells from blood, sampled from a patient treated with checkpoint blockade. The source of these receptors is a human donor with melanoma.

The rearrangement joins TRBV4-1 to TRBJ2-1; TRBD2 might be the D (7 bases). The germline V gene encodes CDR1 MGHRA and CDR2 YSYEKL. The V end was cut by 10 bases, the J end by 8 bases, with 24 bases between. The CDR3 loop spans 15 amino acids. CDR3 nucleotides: TGCGCCACCACCTGGGGGGGCCCGAGGGGGGATGAGCAGTTCTTC. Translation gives CATTWGGPRGDEQFF.

CDR3 residues: CASSLSENTEAFF. CDR3 DNA sequence: TGTGCCAGCAGTTTATCGGAGAACACTGAAGCTTTCTTT. The gene calls are TRBV27 and TRBJ1-1; D is ambiguous. This CDR3 region has 13 residues. The germline CDR1 and CDR2 sequences are MNHEY and SMNVEV (reference sequence). Trimming removed 0 bases at V and 1 base at J, with 3 bases between.

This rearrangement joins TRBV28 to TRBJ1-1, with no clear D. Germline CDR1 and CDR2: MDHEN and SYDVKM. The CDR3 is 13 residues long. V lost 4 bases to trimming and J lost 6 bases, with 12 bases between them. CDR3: CASSWLGYSEAFF. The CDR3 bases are TGTGCCAGCAGTTGGTTGGGCTACTCTGAAGCTTTCTTT.

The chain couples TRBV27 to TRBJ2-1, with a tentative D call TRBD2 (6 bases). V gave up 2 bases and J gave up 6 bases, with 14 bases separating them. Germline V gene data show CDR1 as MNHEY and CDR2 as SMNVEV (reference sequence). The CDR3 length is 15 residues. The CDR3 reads CASSLRLASSNEQFF. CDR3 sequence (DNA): TGTGCCAGCAGTTTAAGGCTAGCGAGTAGCAATGAGCAGTTCTTC.

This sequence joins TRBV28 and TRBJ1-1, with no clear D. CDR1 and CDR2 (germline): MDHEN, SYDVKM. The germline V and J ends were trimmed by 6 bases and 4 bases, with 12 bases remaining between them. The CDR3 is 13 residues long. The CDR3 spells CASRVGLGTEAFF. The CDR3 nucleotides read TGTGCCAGCAGAGTGGGGTTGGGCACTGAAGCTTTCTTT.

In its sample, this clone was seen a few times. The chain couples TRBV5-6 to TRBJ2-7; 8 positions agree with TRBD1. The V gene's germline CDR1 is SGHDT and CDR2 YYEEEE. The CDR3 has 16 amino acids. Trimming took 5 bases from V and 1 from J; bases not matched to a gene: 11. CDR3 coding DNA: TGTGCCAGCAGTTATGACAGGGGACGGGGATCCTACGAGCAGTACTTC. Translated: CASSYDRGRGSYEQYF.

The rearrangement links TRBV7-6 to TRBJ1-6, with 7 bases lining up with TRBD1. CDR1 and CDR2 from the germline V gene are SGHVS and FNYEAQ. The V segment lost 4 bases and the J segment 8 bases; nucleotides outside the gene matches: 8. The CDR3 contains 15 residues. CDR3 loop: CASSSLTGSDSPLHF. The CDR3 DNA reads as TGTGCCAGCAGCTCACTGACAGGGTCGGATTCACCCCTCCACTTT.

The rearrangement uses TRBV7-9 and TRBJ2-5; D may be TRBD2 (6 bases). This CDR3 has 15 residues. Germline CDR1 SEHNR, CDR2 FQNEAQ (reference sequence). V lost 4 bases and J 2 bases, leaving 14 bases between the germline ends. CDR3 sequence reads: CASSSLGEAQETQYF. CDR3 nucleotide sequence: TGTGCCAGCAGCTCCTTGGGGGAGGCACAAGAGACCCAGTACTTC.

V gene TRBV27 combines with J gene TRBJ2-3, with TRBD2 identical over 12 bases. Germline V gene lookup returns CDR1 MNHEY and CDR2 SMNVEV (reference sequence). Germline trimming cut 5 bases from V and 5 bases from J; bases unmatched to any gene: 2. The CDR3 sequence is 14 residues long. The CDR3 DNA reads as TGTGCCAGCAGTCTGGGACTAGCGGGAGATACGCAGTATTTT. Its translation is CASSLGLAGDTQYF.